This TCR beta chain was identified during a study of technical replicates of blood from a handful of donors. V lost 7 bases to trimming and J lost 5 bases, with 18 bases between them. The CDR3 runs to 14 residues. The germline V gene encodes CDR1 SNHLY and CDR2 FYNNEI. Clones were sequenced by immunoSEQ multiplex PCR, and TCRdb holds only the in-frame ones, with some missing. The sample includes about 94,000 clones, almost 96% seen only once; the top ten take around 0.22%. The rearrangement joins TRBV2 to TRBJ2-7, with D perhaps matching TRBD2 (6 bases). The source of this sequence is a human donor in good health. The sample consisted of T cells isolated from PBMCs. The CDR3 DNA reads TGTGCCAGCATGACCCCGGAGGGGCTGGACGAGCAGTACTTC. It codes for CASMTPEGLDEQYF.